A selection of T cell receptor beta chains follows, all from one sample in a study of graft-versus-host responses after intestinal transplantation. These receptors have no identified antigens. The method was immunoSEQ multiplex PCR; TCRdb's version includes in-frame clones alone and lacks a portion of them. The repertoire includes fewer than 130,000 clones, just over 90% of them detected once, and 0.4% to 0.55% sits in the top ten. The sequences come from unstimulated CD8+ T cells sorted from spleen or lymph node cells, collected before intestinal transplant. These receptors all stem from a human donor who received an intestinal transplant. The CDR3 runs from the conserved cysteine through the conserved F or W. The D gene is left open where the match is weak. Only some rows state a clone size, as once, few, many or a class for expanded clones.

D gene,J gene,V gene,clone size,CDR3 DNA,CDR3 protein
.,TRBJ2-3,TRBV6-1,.,TGTGCCAGCAGTTTTTACACAGATACGCAGTATTTT,CASSFYTDTQYF
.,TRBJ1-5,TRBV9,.,TGTGCCAGCAGCGTATCGGGGGGCAGCAATCAGCCCCAGCATTTT,CASSVSGGSNQPQHF
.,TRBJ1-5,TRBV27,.,TGTGCCAGCAGTTTCCTCGGGAAAATGAAGACCCAGCATTTT,CASSFLGKMKTQHF
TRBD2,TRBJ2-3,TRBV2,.,TGTGCCAGCGAGAGCGGGAGTAAGAAAGATACGCAGTATTTT,CASESGSKKDTQYF
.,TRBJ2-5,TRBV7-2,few,TGTGCCAGCACCCTATTGGGGAGTCGCCAAGAGACCCAGTACTTC,CASTLLGSRQETQYF
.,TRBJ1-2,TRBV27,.,TGTGCCAGCAGTTTATCCCCCGGCTTTAACTATGGCTACACCTTC,CASSLSPGFNYGYTF
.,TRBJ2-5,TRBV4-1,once,TGCGCCAGCAGCTCCAAGAAGGGCAGGGTCGGCGAGACCCAGTACTTC,CASSSKKGRVGETQYF
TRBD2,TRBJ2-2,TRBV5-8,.,TGTGCCAGCAGCAGGACTAGCGGGAGCTTTGGGGCCGGGGAGCTGTTTTTT,CASSRTSGSFGAGELFF
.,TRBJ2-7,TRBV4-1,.,TGCGCCACTCCCGAGTCCGGCGAGCAGTACTTC,CATPESGEQYF
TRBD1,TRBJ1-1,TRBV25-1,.,TGTGCCAGCAGTGAATGGGGACAGGAGAACACTGAAGCTTTCTTT,CASSEWGQENTEAFF
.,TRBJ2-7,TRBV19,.,TGTGCCAGTAGTATCGGCATTACCTACGAGCAGTACTTC,CASSIGITYEQYF
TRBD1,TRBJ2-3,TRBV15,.,TGTGCCACCAGCGGCCTGGGGACAGGGCGAGATACGCAGTATTTT,CATSGLGTGRDTQYF
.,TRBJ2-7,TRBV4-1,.,TGCGCCAGCAGCCAAGATCGGGGGCGCCCCTACGAGCAGTACTTC,CASSQDRGRPYEQYF
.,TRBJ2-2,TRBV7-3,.,TGTGCCAGCAGCTTAGTTCGGAGGGGGCGAACCGGGGAGCTGTTTTTT,CASSLVRRGRTGELFF
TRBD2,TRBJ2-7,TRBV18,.,TGTGCCAGCTCACCCTCCGGGAGGCAGGCCTACTACGAGCAGTACTTC,CASSPSGRQAYYEQYF
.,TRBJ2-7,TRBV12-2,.,TGTGCAAGTCGCTTGACAGGGTTTACCTACGAGCAGTACTTC,CASRLTGFTYEQYF
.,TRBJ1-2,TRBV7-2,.,TGTGCCAGCAGCCGGTGGGAGTTCGACTATGGCTACACCTTC,CASSRWEFDYGYTF
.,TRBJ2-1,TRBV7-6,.,TGTGCCAGCAGCTTAGCGCTCGGAAACTCCTACAATGAGCAGTTCTTC,CASSLALGNSYNEQFF
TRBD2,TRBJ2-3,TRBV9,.,TGTGCCAGCAGCGCGACTAGCGGGTGGGCTGCTAGCACAGATACGCAGTATTTT,CASSATSGWAASTDTQYF
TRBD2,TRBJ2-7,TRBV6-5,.,TGTGCCAGCAGTTACTTCGGGGGGGAAACCTACGAGCAGTACTTC,CASSYFGGETYEQYF
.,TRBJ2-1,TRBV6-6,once,TGTGCCAGCAGTTACGGTAGCGGAGTGAATGAGCAGTTCTTC,CASSYGSGVNEQFF
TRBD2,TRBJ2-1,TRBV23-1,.,TGCGCCAGCAGCCCTGGGACTAGCGGTAAGGGGAATGAGCAGTTCTTC,CASSPGTSGKGNEQFF
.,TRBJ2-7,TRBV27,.,TGTGCCAGCGGATTTCGGGGTTACGAGCAGTACTTC,CASGFRGYEQYF
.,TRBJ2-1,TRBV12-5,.,TGTGCTAGTGGTTCCGGGACTTACTACAATGAGCAGTTCTTC,CASGSGTYYNEQFF
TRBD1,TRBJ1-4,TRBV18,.,TGTGCCAGCTCATCCACAGGGGCGTCTAATGAAAAACTGTTTTTT,CASSSTGASNEKLFF
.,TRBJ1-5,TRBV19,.,TGTGCCAGTAAGGACCTGATGAAGCAGCCCCAGCATTTT,CASKDLMKQPQHF
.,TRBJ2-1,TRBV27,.,TGTGCCAGCAGTTTCGAGGGAAATGCCTACAATGAGCAGTTCTTC,CASSFEGNAYNEQFF
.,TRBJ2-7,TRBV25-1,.,TGTGCCAGCAGTTTTAGGGATTGGGACTACGAGCAGTACTTC,CASSFRDWDYEQYF
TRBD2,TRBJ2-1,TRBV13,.,TGTGCCAGCAGCTTAATGACTAGCGGGAGCCTGCATGAGCAGTTCTTC,CASSLMTSGSLHEQFF
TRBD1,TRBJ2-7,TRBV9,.,TGTGCCAGCAGCGTAGAGGGACAGGGGGCCTACGAGCAGTACTTC,CASSVEGQGAYEQYF
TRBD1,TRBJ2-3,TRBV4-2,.,TGTGCCAGCAGCCCGAGGGTGGGACAGGGAATCGCAGATACGCAGTATTTT,CASSPRVGQGIADTQYF
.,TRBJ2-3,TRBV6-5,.,TGTGCCAGCAGTTACTCGCCTGGGGACCGCACAGATACGCAGTATTTT,CASSYSPGDRTDTQYF
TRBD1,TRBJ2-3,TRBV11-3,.,TGTGCCAGCAGCTCGACAGGGATCCTTACACTCACAGATACGCAGTATTTT,CASSSTGILTLTDTQYF
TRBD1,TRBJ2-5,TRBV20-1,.,TGCAGTGCTGAGACAGGGATGCACTTC,CSAETGMHF
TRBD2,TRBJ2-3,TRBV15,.,TGTGCCACCAGCGGGACTAGAGCCTCCTTTAATACGCAGTATTTT,CATSGTRASFNTQYF
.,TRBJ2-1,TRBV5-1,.,TGCGCCAGCAGCTTGGGGGCTAGCGCCGAGCAGTTCTTC,CASSLGASAEQFF
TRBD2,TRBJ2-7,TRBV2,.,TGTGCCAGCAGACTAGCGGGATCAACCGCCTACGAGCAGTACTTC,CASRLAGSTAYEQYF
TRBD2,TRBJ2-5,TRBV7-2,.,TGTGCCAGCAGCTTAGGTGGACTAGCGGGAGAGACCCAGTACTTC,CASSLGGLAGETQYF
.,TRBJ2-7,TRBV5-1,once,TGCGCCAGTAGTGGGTATGGCGAGCAGTACTTC,CASSGYGEQYF
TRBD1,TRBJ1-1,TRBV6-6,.,TGTGCCAGCAGTGTAGACAGGGGGCGGACTGAAGCTTTCTTT,CASSVDRGRTEAFF
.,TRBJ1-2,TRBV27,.,TGTGCCAGCAGTTTAGGGGGCGCAGGGACGGATGGCTACACCTTC,CASSLGGAGTDGYTF
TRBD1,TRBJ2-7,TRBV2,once,TGTGCCAGCAGGACCTTAACAGGGGTCGGGTACAAGCAGTACTTC,CASRTLTGVGYKQYF
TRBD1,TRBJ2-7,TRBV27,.,TGTGCCAGCGGACAGGGCTATTGGGAGCAGTACTTC,CASGQGYWEQYF
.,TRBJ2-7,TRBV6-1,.,TGTGCCAGCAAACAAGCATCCCACTACGAGCAGTACTTC,CASKQASHYEQYF
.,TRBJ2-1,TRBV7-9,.,TGTGCCAGCAGCCCCAGTGGGGAAGGACACAATGAGCAGTTCTTC,CASSPSGEGHNEQFF